A single sample gave rise to the 12 T cell receptor beta chains below, sequenced in a study of blood T cell repertoires in COVID-19. The data were produced by immunoSEQ multiplex PCR, yet TCRdb's version contains in-frame clones alone and is incomplete. The table lists 340,000 or so clones, about nine tenths of them singletons, with 1% in the top ten. Sequenced input: peripheral blood. The receptors here all came from a man aged 50 to 59 with active or convalescent COVID-19.

The chain has TRBV9 and TRBJ1-3, with 9 bases aligning to TRBD1. This CDR3 is built from 14 residues. Germline CDR1 reads SGDLS; CDR2 reads YYNGEE. After removal of 3 bases from V and 4 bases from J, the junction contained 2 bases not matched to a gene. CDR3 bases: TGTGCCAGCAGCGCGGGACAGGGCGGAAACACCATATATTTT. Amino acid sequence: CASSAGQGGNTIYF.

This chain joins TRBV6-5 and TRBJ2-5; D is possibly TRBD2 (5 bases). Germline lookup yields CDR1 MNHEY and CDR2 SVGAGI. This CDR3 contains 14 residues. V was cut by 5 bases and J by 4 bases, with 14 bases left in between. The CDR3 sequence is CASSTQFSGETQYF. CDR3 DNA sequence: TGTGCCAGCAGTACCCAATTCAGCGGAGAGACCCAGTACTTC.

Here the CDR3 DNA reads TGCGCCAGCAGCCCTTTAGGGGTAGGTAATTCACCCCTCCACTTT. Protein: CASSPLGVGNSPLHF. The chain carries TRBV5-1 and TRBJ1-6, with D possibly being TRBD1 (5 bases). CDR1 SGHRS and CDR2 YFSETQ come from the germline V gene. Trimming stripped 4 bases from V and 6 bases from J, with 14 bases between. The CDR3 is 15 amino acids.

The V gene is TRBV6-2 or TRBV6-3, the J gene TRBJ1-2; no firm D call. V was pared by 4 bases and J by 6 bases, with 12 bases between. Germline V CDR1 and CDR2: MNHEY, SVGEGT. The CDR3 is made up of 13 amino acids. The CDR3 nucleotides read TGTGCCAGCAGTTTGACTGCCCTGGATGGCTACACCTTC. Amino acid sequence: CASSLTALDGYTF.

The V and J genes are TRBV14 and TRBJ2-1; 10 bases fit TRBD1. The J segment lost 9 bases and the V segment lost 4 bases, leaving 9 bases of the junction unmatched. Germline values: CDR1 SGHDN, CDR2 FVKESK. CDR3 length: 15 amino acids. The CDR3 coding sequence is TGTGCCAGCAGCCCGGGACAGGGGACGCCGGCTGAGCAGTTCTTC. Translated, it gives CASSPGQGTPAEQFF.

The V and J genes are TRBV5-1 and TRBJ2-1; D is possibly TRBD1 (5 bases). V lost 2 bases and J 5 bases, leaving 8 bases between the germline ends. The CDR3 has 13 amino acids. Per the germline V gene, CDR1 is SGHRS and CDR2 is YFSETQ. The CDR3 here is CASSFQGNNEQFF. Here the CDR3 DNA reads TGCGCCAGCAGCTTTCAGGGAAACAATGAGCAGTTCTTC.

The CDR3: CASSRDSTYEQYF. Here the CDR3 DNA reads TGTGCCAGCAGTCGGGACAGCACCTACGAGCAGTACTTC. The chain is built from TRBV12-3 or TRBV12-4 and TRBJ2-7; TRBD1 matches 7 bases. The CDR3 is made up of 13 amino acids. V shed 5 bases and J 2 bases; nucleotides not matched to a gene: 3.

This chain uses TRBV18 with TRBJ1-5, with 8 bases that match TRBD1. The J segment lost 6 bases and the V segment lost 4 bases, leaving 2 bases of the junction unmatched. Germline CDR1 is KGHSH and CDR2 is LQKENI. The CDR3 contains 13 residues. The CDR3 nucleotides are TGTGCCAGCTCACAAGGACAGGGTCAGCCCCAGCATTTT. Protein: CASSQGQGQPQHF. Using reference TRBV18 and TRBJ1-5 for the parts outside the CDR3, the full variable domain is NAGVMQNPRHLVRRRGQEARLRCSPMKGHSHVYWYRQLPEEGLKFMVYLQKENIIDESGMPKERFSAEFPKEGPSILRIQQVVRGDSAAYFCASSQGQGQPQHFGDGTRLSIL.

This chain connects TRBV4-1 to TRBJ2-1, with TRBD2 matching over 10 bases. The CDR3 extends over 16 amino acids. Per germline, CDR1 MGHRA and CDR2 YSYEKL. Trimming took 2 bases from V and 4 from J; bases not matched to a gene: 5. The CDR3 region is CASSQSGTSEYNEQFF. CDR3 nucleotide sequence: TGCGCCAGCAGCCAATCCGGGACTAGCGAGTACAATGAGCAGTTCTTC.

The chain carries TRBV27 and TRBJ2-1; 14 bases are a match to TRBD2. V lost 6 bases and J lost 7; bases outside the gene matches: 8. The CDR3 consists of 16 residues. Germline lookup yields CDR1 MNHEY and CDR2 SMNVEV (reference sequence). The CDR3 here is CASSPGTSGRGNEQFF. The CDR3 coding sequence is TGTGCCAGCAGCCCCGGGACTAGCGGGAGAGGGAATGAGCAGTTCTTC.

The chain recombines TRBV7-9 with TRBJ2-3; 10 nucleotides align to TRBD2. The germline gives CDR1 SEHNR, CDR2 FQNEAQ (reference sequence). This CDR3 region has 18 residues. V was clipped by 5 bases and J by 4 bases; unmatched bases: 15. The CDR3 loop is CASSPQGASGGAPDTQYF. The CDR3 DNA follows: TGTGCCAGCAGCCCCCAAGGGGCCAGCGGGGGGGCCCCAGATACGCAGTATTTT.

CDR3 DNA sequence: TGTGCCAGCAGCTTGGGGACAGGCCTCAATCAGCCCCAGCATTTT. This gives the protein CASSLGTGLNQPQHF. This rearrangement joins TRBV7-9 to TRBJ1-5, with TRBD1 matching 8 bases. With 3 bases clipped from V and 3 bases from J, the junction kept 4 bases outside the gene matches. CDR1 and CDR2 (germline): SEHNR, FQNEAQ (reference sequence). The CDR3 is made up of 15 amino acids.